This entry lists 8 T cell receptor beta chains sequenced from one sample in a study of TIL therapy for anti-PD-1-resistant metastatic lung cancer. The libraries were made with immunoSEQ v3. This table comes from immunoSEQ multiplex PCR, and its TCRdb copy is limited to in-frame clones, with some not included. The repertoire holds under 70,000 clones, with around four fifths as singletons. Indicated time point: pre-treatment sample, taken before nivolumab and TIL therapy. Sequences were derived from blood, sampled at baseline. The receptors originated from a person between 25 and 80 years old with non-small cell lung cancer.

The chain uses TRBV28 and TRBJ2-5; TRBD2 agrees at 10 bases. Germline loops: CDR1 MDHEN, CDR2 SYDVKM. This CDR3 region has 15 residues. V was pared by 5 bases and J by 11 bases, with 14 bases of the junction left unmatched. As DNA, the CDR3 is TGTGCCAGCAGTCCGCCCGGGACTAGCGCCCATGCGCAGTACTTC. Translation: CASSPPGTSAHAQYF.

In this sample, this clone turned up once. The rearrangement links TRBV7-6 to TRBJ2-7; TRBD2 might be the D (6 bases). Germline V gives CDR1 SGHVS, CDR2 FNYEAQ. This CDR3 has 14 residues. V dropped 1 base and J dropped 0 bases, with 7 bases sitting between them. In DNA, the CDR3 is TGTGCCAGCAGCTTAGAGGGAGGCTCCTACGAGCAGTACTTC. Encoded protein: CASSLEGGSYEQYF.

CDR3 loop: CASTYDSFGNQPQHF. In DNA form, the CDR3 reads TGTGCCAGTACCTATGACAGTTTCGGCAATCAGCCCCAGCATTTT. J is TRBJ1-5 and V is TRBV19, with D possibly being TRBD1 (5 bases). This CDR3 has 15 residues. V lost 7 bases to trimming and J lost 2 bases, with 15 bases between them. Germline CDR1 LNHDA, CDR2 SQIVND (reference sequence).

This sequence joins TRBV9 and TRBJ1-4, with TRBD1 matching 11 bases. The junction had 2 bases not matched to a gene; V was cut back by 2 bases and J by 8 bases. Germline-derived CDR1 and CDR2 are SGDLS and YYNGEE. This CDR3 is built from 14 residues. CDR3 nucleotides: TGTGCCAGCAGCGTGGGACAGGGGGAAGAAAAACTGTTTTTT. Translation gives CASSVGQGEEKLFF.

This sequence joins TRBV2 and TRBJ2-1; TRBD2 agrees at 11 bases. There are 15 residues in the CDR3. Germline V gene data show CDR1 as SNHLY and CDR2 as FYNNEI. Trimming cost V 6 bases and J 6 bases; bases outside gene matches: 7. The chain's CDR3 is CASSETGTSGNEQFF. The CDR3 DNA follows: TGTGCCAGCAGCGAAACCGGGACTAGCGGCAATGAGCAGTTCTTC.

The chain is built from TRBV6-5 and TRBJ1-2; D gene ambiguous. The germline V and J ends were trimmed by 6 bases and 5 bases, with 13 bases remaining between them. The CDR3 consists of 13 residues. From germline, CDR1 is MNHEY and CDR2 SVGAGI. The CDR3 loop is CASSLESFYGYTF. In nucleotides, the CDR3 is TGTGCCAGCAGCCTCGAGAGTTTTTATGGCTACACCTTC.

V usage is TRBV5-4 and J usage is TRBJ2-2, with D maybe TRBD2 (6 bases). The CDR3 length is 15 residues. V lost 3 bases and J lost 2, with 11 bases in between. Germline loops: CDR1 SGHNT, CDR2 YYREEE (reference sequence). The CDR3 spells CASSSMTRNTGELFF. CDR3 bases: TGTGCCAGCAGCTCGATGACTAGAAACACCGGGGAGCTGTTTTTT.

The genes are TRBV18 and TRBJ2-7, with TRBD1 as a possible D gene (6 bases). This CDR3 comprises 13 residues. V shed 3 bases and J shed 3 bases, with 9 bases lying between them. Per the germline V gene, CDR1 is KGHSH and CDR2 is LQKENI. CDR3 in amino acids: CASSPRQDYEQYF. In DNA form, the CDR3 reads TGTGCCAGCTCACCCCGACAGGACTACGAGCAGTACTTC. The variable domain in full, completed from reference TRBV18 and TRBJ2-7, reads NAGVMQNPRHLVRRRGQEARLRCSPMKGHSHVYWYRQLPEEGLKFMVYLQKENIIDESGMPKERFSAEFPKEGPSILRIQQVVRGDSAAYFCASSPRQDYEQYFGPGTRLTVT.